The present T cell receptor beta chain was sequenced within a study of cytomegalovirus exposure and HLA in healthy donors. General study findings and limits: Cytomegalovirus status, reportedly, was diagnosed with high specificity and sensitivity by the classifier. An apparent linkage of common viral pathogens to several of the most significant clusters emerged in a later analysis. TCR beta chains associated with HLA were, in a later analysis, more clonally expanded than equally common others.

This clone was detected once. The target antigen is unknown. PCR was performed using 60 Vbeta and 13 Jbeta primers. Per the authors' pipeline: The authors later counted around 80 million unique TCR beta chains, roughly 10 million of them shared. Sequencing used immunoSEQ multiplex PCR; TCRdb keeps in-frame clones, though not all of them. V and J calls and clone size are given by that table; D and trimming were obtained from the DNA. The repertoire consists of about 160,000 clones, with 65% to 85% occurring once and the leading ten covering 6% to 9%. With V trimmed by 2 bases and J by 5 bases, 6 bases remained unmatched. The CDR3 runs to 14 residues. Germline lookup yields CDR1 GTSNPN and CDR2 SVGIG (reference sequence).

This sequence originates from a woman aged 30 to 39 in good health and CMV-seropositive. The chain couples TRBV30 to TRBJ1-5; TRBD1 matches at 7 bases. Sequencing was carried out using PBMCs. This CDR3 reads CAWSKTGLYQPQHF. The CDR3 nucleotides read TGTGCCTGGAGTAAGACAGGGCTATATCAGCCCCAGCATTTT.